The present entry profiles one T cell receptor beta chain with its context. The data are from a study of T-cell reconstitution after alpha-beta-depleted transplantation in children. Unique molecular identifiers were incorporated when the TCRbeta library was constructed. TCRdb reprocessed the PCR reads with MiXCR, giving one entry per CDR3 protein. The repertoire holds about 500,000 distinct CDR3 sequences, with 30% to 35% as singletons. CDR1 is SGHTA and CDR2 is FQGNSA in the germline V gene. The CDR3 has 16 amino acids. V lost 5 bases, J lost 7 bases, and 11 bases stayed unmatched. The source material was PBMCs from the stem cell graft donor, sampled from the stem cell graft. This rearrangement joins TRBV7-2 to TRBJ2-5, with 12 bases aligning to TRBD2. The clonotype originates from a human donor who donated a stem cell graft to a child with aplastic anemia. CDR3 DNA sequence: TGTGCCAGCAGCCCTGGACTAGCGGGAAGAGGGGGGACCCAGTACTTC. Protein: CASSPGLAGRGGTQYF.